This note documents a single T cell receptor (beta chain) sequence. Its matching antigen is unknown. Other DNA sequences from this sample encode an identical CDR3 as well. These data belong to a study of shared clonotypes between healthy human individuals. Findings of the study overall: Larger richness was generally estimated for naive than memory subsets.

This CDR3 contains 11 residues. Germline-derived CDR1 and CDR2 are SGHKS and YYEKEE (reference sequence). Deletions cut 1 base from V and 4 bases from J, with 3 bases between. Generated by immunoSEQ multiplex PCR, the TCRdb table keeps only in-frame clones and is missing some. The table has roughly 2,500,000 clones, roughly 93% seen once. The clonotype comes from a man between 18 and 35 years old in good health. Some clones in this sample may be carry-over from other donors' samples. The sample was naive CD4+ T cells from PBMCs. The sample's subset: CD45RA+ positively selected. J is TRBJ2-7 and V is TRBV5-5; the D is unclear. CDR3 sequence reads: CASSLNYEQYF. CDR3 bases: TGTGCCAGCAGCTTGAATTACGAGCAGTACTTC.